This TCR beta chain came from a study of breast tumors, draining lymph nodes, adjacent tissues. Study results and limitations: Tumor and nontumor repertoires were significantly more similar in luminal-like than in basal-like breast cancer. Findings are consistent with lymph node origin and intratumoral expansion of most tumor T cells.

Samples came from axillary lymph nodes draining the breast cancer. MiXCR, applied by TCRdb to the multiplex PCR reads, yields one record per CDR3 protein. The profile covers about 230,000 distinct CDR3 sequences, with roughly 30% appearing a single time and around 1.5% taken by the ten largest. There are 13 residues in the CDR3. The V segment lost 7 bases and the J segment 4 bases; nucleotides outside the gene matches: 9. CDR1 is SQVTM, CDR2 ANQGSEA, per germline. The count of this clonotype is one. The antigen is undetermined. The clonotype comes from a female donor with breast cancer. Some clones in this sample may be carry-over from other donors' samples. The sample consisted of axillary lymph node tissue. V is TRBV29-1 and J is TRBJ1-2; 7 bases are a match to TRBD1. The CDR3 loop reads CSGRRQGSYGYTF. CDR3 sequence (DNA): TGCAGCGGCAGGCGACAGGGTAGCTATGGCTACACCTTC.